A selection of T cell receptor beta chains follows, all from one sample in a study of OX40 agonist ivuxolimab in advanced cancers. Here immunoSEQ multiplex PCR was the method, and the copy in TCRdb shows in-frame clones only, minus some. The table has about 73,000 clones, 80% to 90% seen once. Specimen: CD4+ or CD8+ T cells sorted from blood, collected in a trial of the OX40 agonist ivuxolimab. These receptors were collected from an adult with an advanced solid tumor such as melanoma, head and neck, liver or kidney cancer. The CDR3 runs from the conserved cysteine through the conserved F or W. The D gene is left open where the match is weak.

d_call	v_call	j_call	cdr3_aa
NA	TRBV5-1	TRBJ2-7	CASSQDSSGVSTVHEQYF
NA	TRBV6-5	TRBJ2-7	CASSNPEQYF
TRBD2	TRBV4-3	TRBJ2-1	CASSQDSGRGVDEQFF
TRBD1	TRBV19	TRBJ1-2	CASSIPGTGGFAHTF
NA	TRBV11-3	TRBJ2-7	CASSFQGGTYEQYF
NA	TRBV4-3	TRBJ2-3	CASSQESEEADTDTQYF
NA	TRBV11-3	TRBJ2-3	CASSLANPWAPRSTDTQYF
TRBD2	TRBV6-6	TRBJ2-7	CASSYGSSGRYEQYF
NA	TRBV6-1	TRBJ2-5	CASSEAGVRGKETQYF
TRBD1	TRBV25-1	TRBJ1-2	CASSQTGGNYGYTF
TRBD1	TRBV2	TRBJ1-2	CASLKGDRGYGYTF
TRBD1	TRBV29-1	TRBJ2-2	CSGKPGGNTGELFF
TRBD1	TRBV10-3	TRBJ1-5	CAISEGTGVWQPQHF
NA	TRBV19	TRBJ2-7	CASSITVQGTYEQYF
TRBD1	TRBV19	TRBJ2-2	CASIGGTGVYTGELFF
NA	TRBV7-2	TRBJ2-7	CASSLAFGTTDLQYF
NA	TRBV7-9	TRBJ2-7	CASSLMTQSSYEQYF
NA	TRBV6-5	TRBJ1-5	CASRGTGNQPQHF
NA	TRBV6-5	TRBJ1-2	CASSYSRGGRDYGYTF